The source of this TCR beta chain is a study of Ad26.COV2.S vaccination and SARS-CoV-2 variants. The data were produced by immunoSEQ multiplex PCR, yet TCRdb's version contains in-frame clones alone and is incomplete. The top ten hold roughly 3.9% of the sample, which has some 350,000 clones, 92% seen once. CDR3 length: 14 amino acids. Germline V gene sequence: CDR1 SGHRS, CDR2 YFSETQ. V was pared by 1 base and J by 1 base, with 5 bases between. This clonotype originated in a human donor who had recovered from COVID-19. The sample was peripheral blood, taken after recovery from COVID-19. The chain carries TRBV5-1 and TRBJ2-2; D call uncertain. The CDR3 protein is CASSLNGNTGELFF. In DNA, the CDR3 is TGCGCCAGCAGCTTGAATGGGAACACCGGGGAGCTGTTTTTT. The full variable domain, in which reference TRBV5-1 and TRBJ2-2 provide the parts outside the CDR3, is KAGVTQTPRYLIKTRGQQVTLSCSPISGHRSVSWYQQTPGQGLQFLFEYFSETQRNKGNFPGRFSGRQFSNSRSEMNVSTLELGDSALYLCASSLNGNTGELFFGEGSRLTVL.